This T cell receptor beta chain was captured by sequencing in a study of Ad26.COV2.S vaccination and SARS-CoV-2 variants (dated by TCRdb to about 2021). Study-wide context: Vaccine-arm donors came from COV1001, a multicentre, randomized, double-blind, placebo-controlled phase I-IIa trial of Ad26.COV2.S in healthy adults. Ad26.COV2.S was administered intramuscularly at 5 x 10^10 or 1 x 10^11 viral particles, either as a single shot or as two shots given 56 days apart. Sequencing of the TCRbeta repertoire served to evaluate the specificity and breadth of SARS-CoV-2-reactive T cell receptors following Ad26.COV2.S vaccination. A total of some 30 samples were included in the TCR-sequenced set, comprising around 19 Ad26.COV2.S vaccine recipients, 5 placebo recipients and 8 SARS-CoV-2 convalescent individuals. Participants in the trial were split at random into five groups of five each, receiving low-dose or high-dose Ad26.COV2.S once or twice, or else placebo on both occasions. Investigators did not know the trial group allocation while performing experiments and assessing outcomes. Here is what the overall study found, with its caveats: The study lacked the statistical power to compare responses across vaccine doses or regimens. The authors noted that total T cell responses may have been underestimated by the TCR breadth and depth analyses. Substantial breadth of spike-specific CD8+ and CD4+ T cell responses was reported after vaccination. Spike-specific TCR breadth was higher in Ad26.COV2.S recipients than in placebo recipients (P = 0.0014). Vaccine and placebo recipients had similar non-spike TCR breadth, a finding consistent with the vaccine containing only spike.

This clone was found once. Its antigen is still unknown. There are no base qualities to consult, and no much larger clone falls within one base. The treatment or condition label, read with the paper, signifies: around 19 received Ad26.COV2.S at low or high dose, single or two shots; about 5 received placebo; per-sample allocation not given. Repertoires of vaccine and placebo recipients were sequenced from samples taken on day 63 after the first injection. Cohort 1b enrolled about two dozen adults aged 18-55 years at a single site in Boston, USA, between 29 July and 7 August 2020. Ad26.COV2.S was a replication-incompetent adenovirus type 26 vector that expressed a prefusion-stabilized SARS-CoV-2 spike protein derived from the original Wuhan strain. Its CDR3 holds 14 amino acids, cysteine through phenylalanine. Left in the record is the CDR3 DNA by itself, 42 bases read in frame from the first base. The CDR1 and CDR2 encoded by the germline V gene are MGHDK and SYGVNS. V gives up 0 bases and J gives up 6 bases, and the segment between their germline ends measures 8 bases.

The immunoSEQ Assay was used to sequence TCRbeta CDR3 regions. After extraction, genomic DNA underwent amplification by bias-controlled multiplex PCR, followed by high-throughput sequencing. As for how the authors treated the data: To quantify the absolute abundance of every unique TCRbeta CDR3 region, sequences were collapsed and filtered. Usable DNA was measured by amplifying reference genes present in all nucleated cells, and TCRbeta template counts were normalized to that usable DNA to estimate T cell fraction. Repertoire TCRs were annotated as SARS-CoV-2-specific when V gene, CDR3 amino acid sequence and J gene were exactly matched to a known reactive TCR set. MIRA supplied the reference SARS-CoV-2 TCR set, which was filtered for enrichment in COVID-19-positive ImmuneCODE repertoires so that public or cross-reactive TCRs were removed. Based on the MIRA antigens, annotated TCRs were further analysed at the level of specific ORF or position within ORF. Depth was the summed frequency of annotated unique rearrangements, while breadth was defined as annotated unique rearrangements over total unique productive rearrangements. Two-sided Wilcoxon rank-sum tests were applied when comparing TCR breadth between groups. The immuneACCESS repertoire file appears here via TCRdb, limited to in-frame rearrangements. These files lack a portion of the clones; in checked studies, under half of the deficit traces to unresolved V genes, and the cause of the others is not known. V and J calls and clone size are given by that table; D and trimming were obtained from the DNA. This sample holds about 440,000 clones; 90% were observed only once. Approximately 4.3% of the sample goes to the ten largest clones.

Recombination connected TRBV25-1 to TRBJ2-2; no D gene call is confident. This TCR derives from a person aged 18-65 years who received the Ad26.COV2.S COVID-19 vaccine or a placebo. Sequences were derived from peripheral blood, sampled in a trial of Ad26.COV2.S vaccine versus placebo. The CDR3: CASSEYSLPGELFF. The DNA sequence is given as TGTGCCAGCAGTGAATACAGCTTACCCGGGGAGCTGTTTTTT.